This TCR beta chain was identified in a study of graft-versus-host responses after intestinal transplantation. Findings and caveats of the study: Across patients carrying graft-donor T cell macrochimerism, allografts held high graft-versus-host to host-versus-graft clonal ratios. Some GvH clones appeared in ileal mucosa or blood before recipient bone marrow.

The germline V gene encodes CDR1 SEHNR and CDR2 FQNEAQ (reference sequence). This CDR3 has 14 amino acids. With regard to this clone: Its cognate antigen is unknown.

Libraries were prepared by immunoSEQ multiplex PCR; TCRdb keeps only in-frame clonotypes and omits some of them. Of about 35,000 clones in the sample, about 93% are singletons; the top ten hold roughly 23%. The input for sequencing was unstimulated CD8+ T cells sorted from spleen or lymph node cells, taken before transplant. The genes are TRBV7-9 and TRBJ2-5; D might be TRBD1 (6 bases). The better agreement between TRBJ2-7 and the DNA end casts doubt on the J call. The origin of this receptor is a human donor who was the organ donor for an intestinal transplant. This chain's CDR3 is CASSLTGHLYEQYF. CDR3 nucleotides: TGTGCCAGCAGCTTAACGGGACACCTCTACGAGCAGTACTTC.